The table lists the clone carrying this T cell receptor (beta chain) with a count of one. The Seattle patients joined while their infection was active and were tracked longitudinally afterward. The entry originates in a study of blood T cell repertoires in COVID-19. TCRdb's table, derived via immunoSEQ multiplex PCR, lists solely in-frame clones and lacks some. The sample has 200,000 to 300,000 clones, about 88% seen once; the top ten hold more than 4.5%. The CDR3 covers 17 residues. Germline CDR1 is SGHAT and CDR2 is FQNNGV. V dropped 2 bases and J dropped 4; count of bases not matched to a gene: 9. This sequence originates from a woman aged 60-75 years with COVID-19, enrolled during active disease. The chain combines TRBV11-2 with TRBJ2-7, with 12 bases fitting TRBD2. Sequencing was performed on peripheral blood. CDR3 in DNA: TGTGCCAGCAGCTTAAGGCCTAGCGGGAGGGCCGGTTACGAGCAGTACTTC. Its translation is CASSLRPSGRAGYEQYF.